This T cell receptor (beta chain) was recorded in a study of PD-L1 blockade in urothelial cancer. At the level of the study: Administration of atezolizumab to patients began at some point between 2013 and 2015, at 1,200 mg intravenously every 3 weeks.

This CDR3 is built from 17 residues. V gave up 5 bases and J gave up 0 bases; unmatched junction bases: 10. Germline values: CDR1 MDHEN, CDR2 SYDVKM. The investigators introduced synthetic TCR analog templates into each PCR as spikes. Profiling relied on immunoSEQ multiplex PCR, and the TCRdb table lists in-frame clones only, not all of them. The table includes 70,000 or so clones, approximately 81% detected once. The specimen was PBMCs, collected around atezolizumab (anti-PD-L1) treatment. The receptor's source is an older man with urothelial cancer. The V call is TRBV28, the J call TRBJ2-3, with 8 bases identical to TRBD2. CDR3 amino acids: CASSTIGASGSTDTQYF. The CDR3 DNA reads TGTGCCAGCAGTACGATCGGGGCTAGCGGGAGCACAGATACGCAGTATTTT.